This TCR beta chain was recovered during a study of shared clonotypes between healthy human individuals (dated by TCRdb to 2020 to 2022). Broadly, across the study: A few men and a couple of women, aged 18 to 49 years, made up the cohort. For each donor, three plates each were used for CD4 naive and CD4 memory, two plates were used for CD8 naive, and one plate was used for CD8 memory. To estimate repertoire size and how much clonotypes are shared between individuals, the study performed deep sequencing of blood TCR repertoires from roughly five healthy adults. To increase sequencing depth and limit assay-specific biases, TCR repertoire library preparation and sequencing were carried out by different laboratories using diverse techniques. Per donor, leukapheresis produced somewhere between about 0.85 and 10 billion PBMCs. What the work shows at the level of the full study, not this receptor alone: Sharing across a few donors was observed for approximately 4.6% of naive CD4, over 3% of naive CD8, 2% to 2.5% of memory CD4, and over 0.3% of memory CD8 clonotypes. Larger estimated clonotype richness was generally found for naive subsets than for memory subsets. Because the study included a small number of donors, the genetic and exposure-history diversity represented was limited. Rarefaction of sorted-subset datasets indicated incomplete sequencing despite the large sequencing depth. Only blood was sampled, and tissue TCR repertoires likely differ from those in blood. Clonotypes shared by all four sorted-subset donors showed higher generation probabilities than non-shared clonotypes. Pairwise subsampling led to the expectation that sequencing depth would affect the degree of clonotype sharing among donors.

CD8 naive samples consisted of CD45RO-negative cells that were positively selected for CCR7, yielding a CD45RA+CCR7+ population without TemRA cells. Donors were healthy HIV-negative adults with no recently reported acute infections or vaccinations. All donors were Caucasian adults living in Nashville, Tennessee, USA. Blood was collected by leukapheresis, and PBMCs were isolated by Ficoll-Histopaque density gradient centrifugation and then cryopreserved in liquid nitrogen vapor phase. Analytical flow cytometry was used to check the purity and quantity of each magnetically sorted T cell population. Each sorted fraction had its genomic DNA isolated and then quantified by UV absorbance on a Nanodrop 2000c. Using the deep immunoSEQ assay, multiplex PCR amplified TCR CDR3 regions from genomic DNA. Extracted genomic DNA from each cell subset was spread evenly across all wells of several immunoSEQ 96-well plates, with each plate serving as a replicate. Each replicate PCR for sorted subsets received around 0.2 ug genomic DNA, equal to some 32,000 T cell genomes. The purified libraries were quantified using a Qubit 3.0 fluorometer, sized with a Bioanalyzer 2100, and then quantified again using the KAPA Library Quantification kit. Every immunoSEQ 96-well plate was sequenced on a separate single-read 150-cycle Illumina NextSeq 550 flow cell. The authors' pipeline ran thus. Because the immunoSEQ output included only junctional sequences and no quality scores, the filtering could not be the same as the filtering used for full-length reads. To assign V/J genes and CDR3, sequences were annotated against IMGT germline references using PyIR, a Python wrapper for IgBLAST v1.9. Reads were removed for weak V/J assignments (E-value above 1e-6), missing CDR3, stop codons, out-of-frame junctions, or ambiguous translated residues. V3J clonotypes were defined by identical inferred V gene, J gene, and CDR3 amino acid sequence. To compute the percentage overlap between repertoires, the number of shared unique clonotypes was divided by the size of the smaller repertoire. Three approaches were used to assess repertoire richness: RTK rarefaction, the Chao1 estimator, and Recon v2.1 estimates of unobserved clonotypes. OLGA was used to compute generation probabilities for all TCRbeta clonotypes that the gDNA method yielded from a few donors. Sourced from immuneACCESS, this table was stored by TCRdb with only in-frame sequences that have V and J called. A share of the clones is absent; for the studies checked, an unresolved V gene accounts for under half, and the remainder has no known explanation. V, J and clone size derive from that table, while D and trimming were established from the DNA sequence. In this sample the table shows 1.5 million to 2.5 million clones, roughly 95% of which occur a single time. Together, the top ten hold less than 1.5% of the sample.

CDR1 and CDR2 (SGHAT, FQNNGV) derive from the germline V gene. Counted from cysteine to phenylalanine, this CDR3 has 13 amino acids. Only the CDR3 part of the read is kept: 39 bases, read in frame from the first base. V is clipped by 10 bases and J by 5 bases, and the sequence between their germline boundaries is 15 bases long. This clone was recorded once. The specificity of this receptor is unknown. No clone much larger than this one lies a single base away; base qualities are absent. The TCR originated in a young man in good health. The chain is assembled from TRBV11-2 and TRBJ2-1, with a weak D call of TRBD2 (7 bases match). The source material was naive CD8+ T cells sorted from blood. The cell subset or site label on this specimen signifies: CD45RA+CCR7+. The CDR3 reads as follows: CATQGGGDNEQFF. The DNA sequence is TGTGCCACCCAAGGGGGGGGAGACAATGAGCAGTTCTTC.